The rows below give T cell receptor beta chains drawn from one sample of a study of blood T cell repertoires in COVID-19. TCRdb's copy holds only in-frame clones and misses some; the assay was immunoSEQ multiplex PCR. The data hold about 50,000 clones, with 90% to 95% observed a single time. Sequenced: peripheral blood. The origin of the receptors is a woman aged 80 or over with acute or convalescent COVID-19. The CDR3 runs from the conserved cysteine through the conserved F or W. Each record gives: J gene, V gene, CDR3 protein.

j_call: TRBJ2-7
v_call: TRBV4-3
cdr3_aa: CASSQDLGDEQYF

j_call: TRBJ1-2
v_call: TRBV19
cdr3_aa: CASSRRGDYTF

j_call: TRBJ1-1
v_call: TRBV5-4
cdr3_aa: CASSLGVSGAEAFF

j_call: TRBJ2-2
v_call: TRBV4-2
cdr3_aa: CASSSQARGGFRNTGELFF

j_call: TRBJ1-1
v_call: TRBV19
cdr3_aa: CASSRGVNVGTEAFF

j_call: TRBJ2-1
v_call: TRBV7-2
cdr3_aa: CASSLSFSGRTYNEQFF

j_call: TRBJ1-3
v_call: TRBV19
cdr3_aa: CASSPGTGGDGNTIYF

j_call: TRBJ2-7
v_call: TRBV7-9
cdr3_aa: CASSLQGGGSEQYF

j_call: TRBJ2-6
v_call: TRBV12-3/TRBV12-4
cdr3_aa: CASSGSGANVLTF

j_call: TRBJ1-5
v_call: TRBV28
cdr3_aa: CASRGPVGPQHF

j_call: TRBJ2-3
v_call: TRBV24-1
cdr3_aa: CATALGVGLADTQYF

j_call: TRBJ2-1
v_call: TRBV27
cdr3_aa: CASSPPLAVAYNEQFF

j_call: TRBJ2-1
v_call: TRBV5-1
cdr3_aa: CASSLAGADMYEQFF

j_call: TRBJ1-6
v_call: TRBV28
cdr3_aa: CASMGQAYSPLHF

j_call: TRBJ2-3
v_call: TRBV5-4
cdr3_aa: CASSLGGRRTDTQYF

j_call: TRBJ2-5
v_call: TRBV12-3/TRBV12-4
cdr3_aa: CASSQQETQYF

j_call: TRBJ1-2
v_call: TRBV5-1
cdr3_aa: CASRVTPSTGLGYTF

j_call: TRBJ1-1
v_call: TRBV2
cdr3_aa: CASSERQVGYGEAFF

j_call: TRBJ2-3
v_call: TRBV6-1
cdr3_aa: CASSDLTDTQYF

j_call: TRBJ2-7
v_call: TRBV19
cdr3_aa: CASSGGQGASDEQYF

j_call: TRBJ1-3
v_call: TRBV30
cdr3_aa: CAWSPQGRGLSGNTIYF

j_call: TRBJ2-7
v_call: TRBV4-2
cdr3_aa: CASSQEREEPREQYF

j_call: TRBJ2-2
v_call: TRBV7-2
cdr3_aa: CASSSSGGNVGELFF

j_call: TRBJ1-2
v_call: TRBV4-3
cdr3_aa: CASSPQTGGVYGYTF

j_call: TRBJ1-1
v_call: TRBV6-2/TRBV6-3
cdr3_aa: CASSSPRGTEAFF

j_call: TRBJ2-1
v_call: TRBV7-9
cdr3_aa: CASSPLGTSGRYEQFF

j_call: TRBJ1-2
v_call: TRBV9
cdr3_aa: CASSKGWNYGYTF

j_call: TRBJ2-2
v_call: TRBV29-1
cdr3_aa: CSVEGTGAPGELFF

j_call: TRBJ2-7
v_call: TRBV7-2
cdr3_aa: CASSLGVSRGNEQYF

j_call: TRBJ2-7
v_call: TRBV4-1
cdr3_aa: CASSQAEGGPLSEQYF

j_call: TRBJ2-7
v_call: TRBV4-1
cdr3_aa: CASSQQTGGSYEQYF

j_call: TRBJ1-1
v_call: TRBV18
cdr3_aa: CASSPQDREAEAFF